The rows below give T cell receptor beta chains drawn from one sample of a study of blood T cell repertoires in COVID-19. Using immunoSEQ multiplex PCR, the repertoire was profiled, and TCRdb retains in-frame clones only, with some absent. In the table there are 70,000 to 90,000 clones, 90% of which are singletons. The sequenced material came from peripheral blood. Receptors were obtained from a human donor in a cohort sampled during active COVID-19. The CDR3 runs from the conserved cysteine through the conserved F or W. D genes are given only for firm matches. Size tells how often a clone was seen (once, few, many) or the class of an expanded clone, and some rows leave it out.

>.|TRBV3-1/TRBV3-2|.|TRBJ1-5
CASSPPPQGRVSNQPQHF
TGTGCCAGCAGCCCCCCCCCGCAGGGAAGGGTAAGCAATCAGCCCCAGCATTTT
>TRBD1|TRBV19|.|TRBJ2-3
CASRTGQEVTDTQYF
TGTGCCAGTAGGACGGGACAGGAGGTCACAGATACGCAGTATTTT
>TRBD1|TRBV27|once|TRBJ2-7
CASSLRRGTGVYEQYF
TGTGCCAGCAGTTTGCGCCGGGGGACAGGGGTCTACGAGCAGTACTTC
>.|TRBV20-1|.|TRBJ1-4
CSAIENINEKLFF
TGCAGTGCTATTGAAAATATTAATGAAAAACTGTTTTTT
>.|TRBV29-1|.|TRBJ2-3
CSVVGGRVGDTQYF
TGCAGCGTTGTTGGTGGCAGGGTTGGAGATACGCAGTATTTT
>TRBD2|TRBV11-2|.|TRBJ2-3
CASNLAGGTDTQYF
TGTGCCAGCAACCTAGCGGGGGGCACAGATACGCAGTATTTT
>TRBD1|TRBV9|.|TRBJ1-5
CASSYGTDSNQPQHF
TGTGCCAGCAGCTACGGGACAGACTCTAATCAGCCCCAGCATTTT
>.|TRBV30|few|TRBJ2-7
CACQSQGPYEQYF
TGTGCCTGCCAAAGCCAGGGGCCCTACGAGCAGTACTTC
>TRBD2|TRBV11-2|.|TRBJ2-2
CASSPVAGTNTGELFF
TGTGCCAGCAGCCCAGTAGCGGGGACGAACACCGGGGAGCTGTTTTTT
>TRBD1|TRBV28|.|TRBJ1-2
CASSLSRQGNRGYTF
TGTGCCAGCAGTTTATCACGACAGGGGAATAGGGGCTACACCTTC
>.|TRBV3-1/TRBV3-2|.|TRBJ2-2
CASRHAGLANTGELFF
TGTGCCAGCAGACACGCGGGACTCGCGAACACCGGGGAGCTGTTTTTT
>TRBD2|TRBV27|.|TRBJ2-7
CASSGGSPHEQYF
TGTGCCAGCAGCGGGGGGAGTCCCCACGAGCAGTACTTC
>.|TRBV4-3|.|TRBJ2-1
CASSQGHRSDNEQFF
TGCGCCAGCAGCCAAGGACATAGAAGTGACAATGAGCAGTTCTTC
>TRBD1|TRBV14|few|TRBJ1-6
CASRATGDGNSPLHF
TGTGCCAGCAGGGCAACAGGGGATGGTAATTCACCCCTCCACTTT
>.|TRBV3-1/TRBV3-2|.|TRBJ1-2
CASSQGTEVYGYTF
TGTGCCAGCAGCCAAGGGACAGAAGTCTATGGCTACACCTTC
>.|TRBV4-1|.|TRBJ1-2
CASSQDPQTRGGYTF
TGCGCCAGCAGCCAAGACCCACAGACTAGAGGTGGCTACACCTTC
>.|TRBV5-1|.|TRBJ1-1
CASSLGGGLNTEAFF
TGCGCCAGCAGCTTGGGTGGGGGGTTGAACACTGAAGCTTTCTTT
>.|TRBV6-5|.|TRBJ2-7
CASSYGPSLGSYEQYF
TGTGCCAGCAGTTACGGGCCGAGTCTCGGCTCCTACGAGCAGTACTTC
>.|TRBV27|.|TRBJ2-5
CASSRALQETQYF
TGTGCCAGCAGTAGAGCCTTACAAGAGACCCAGTACTTC
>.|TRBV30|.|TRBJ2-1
CAGTHYNEQFF
TGTGCAGGGACTCACTACAATGAGCAGTTCTTC
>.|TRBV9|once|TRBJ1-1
CASSGPLKEGNRVFTEAFF
TGTGCCAGCAGTGGACCCCTAAAAGAGGGAAACAGAGTGTTTACTGAAGCTTTCTTT
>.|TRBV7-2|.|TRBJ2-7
CASSSQGRSYEQYF
TGTGCCAGCAGCTCCCAGGGGCGCTCCTACGAGCAGTACTTC
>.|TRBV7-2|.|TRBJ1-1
CASSLQGSPGTEAFF
TGTGCCAGCAGCCTACAGGGCAGTCCAGGGACTGAAGCTTTCTTT
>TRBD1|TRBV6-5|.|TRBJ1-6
CASGTGGNSPLHF
TGTGCCAGCGGTACAGGGGGTAATTCACCCCTCCACTTT
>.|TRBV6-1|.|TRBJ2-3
CASSDITDTQYF
TGTGCCAGCAGTGATATCACAGATACGCAGTATTTT
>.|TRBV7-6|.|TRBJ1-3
CASSLEALSGNTIYF
TGTGCCAGCAGCTTAGAAGCGCTCTCTGGAAACACCATATATTTT
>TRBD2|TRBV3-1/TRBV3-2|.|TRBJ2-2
CASSGGGYTGELFF
TGTGCCAGCTCTGGCGGGGGGTACACCGGGGAGCTGTTTTTT
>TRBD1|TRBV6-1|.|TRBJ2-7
CASSERTGDEQYF
TGTGCCAGCAGTGAGAGAACAGGGGACGAGCAGTACTTC
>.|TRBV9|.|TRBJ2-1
CASSGGNNEQFF
TGTGCCAGCAGCGGCGGGAACAATGAGCAGTTCTTC
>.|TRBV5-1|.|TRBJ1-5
CASSLDQGWNQPQHF
TGCGCCAGCAGCTTGGATCAGGGGTGGAATCAGCCCCAGCATTTT
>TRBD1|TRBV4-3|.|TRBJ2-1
CASSQGRGLYDEQFF
TGCGCCAGCAGCCAAGGCAGGGGGCTTTATGATGAGCAGTTCTTC
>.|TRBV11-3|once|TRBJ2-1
CASSENSNEQFF
TGTGCCAGCAGCGAAAACAGCAATGAGCAGTTCTTC
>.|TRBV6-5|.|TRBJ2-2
CASRLPGLNTGELFF
TGTGCCAGCAGACTCCCGGGACTTAACACCGGGGAGCTGTTTTTT
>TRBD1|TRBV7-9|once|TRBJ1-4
CASMDRVNEKLFF
TGTGCCAGCATGGACAGGGTCAATGAAAAACTGTTTTTT
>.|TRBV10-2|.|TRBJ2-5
CASSEVGETQYF
TGCGCCAGCAGTGAGGTCGGAGAGACCCAGTACTTC
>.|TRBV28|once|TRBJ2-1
CASSLVGAYNEQFF
TGTGCCAGCAGTTTAGTGGGGGCGTACAATGAGCAGTTCTTC
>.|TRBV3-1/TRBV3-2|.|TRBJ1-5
CASSQEEGKGGNQPQHF
TGTGCCAGCAGCCAAGAAGAGGGGAAGGGGGGCAATCAGCCCCAGCATTTT
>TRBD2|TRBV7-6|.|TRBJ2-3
CASSLYPKRGHGDTQYF
TGTGCCAGCAGCTTATACCCGAAGCGGGGCCATGGAGATACGCAGTATTTT
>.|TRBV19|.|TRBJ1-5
CASKDGQGSNQPQHF
TGTGCCAGTAAAGACGGTCAGGGGAGCAATCAGCCCCAGCATTTT
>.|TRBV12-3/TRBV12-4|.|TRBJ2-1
CASSLRTFRQFF
TGTGCCAGCAGTTTAAGGACTTTTAGGCAGTTCTTC
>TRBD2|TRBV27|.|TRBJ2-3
CASSALAGGSTDTQYF
TGTGCCAGCAGTGCCCTAGCGGGGGGGTCCACAGATACGCAGTATTTT
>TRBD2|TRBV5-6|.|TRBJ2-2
CASSLGQRGGELFF
TGTGCCAGCAGCTTGGGACAGCGGGGCGGGGAGCTGTTTTTT
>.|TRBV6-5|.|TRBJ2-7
CASSPSGYEQYF
TGTGCCAGCAGCCCCTCAGGCTACGAGCAGTACTTC
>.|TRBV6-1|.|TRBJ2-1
CASSEAGGLYNEQFF
TGTGCCAGCAGTGAAGCGGGGGGGCTCTACAATGAGCAGTTCTTC
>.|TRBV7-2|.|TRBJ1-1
CASTLFRSNTEAFF
TGTGCCAGCACCCTGTTCCGGTCTAACACTGAAGCTTTCTTT
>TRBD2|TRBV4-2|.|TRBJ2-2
CASSQDGVAGGGTGELFF
TGTGCCAGCAGCCAAGATGGGGTAGCGGGGGGAGGAACCGGGGAGCTGTTTTTT
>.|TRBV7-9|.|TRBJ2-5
CASSTPSGIQYF
TGTGCCAGCAGCACCCCTTCAGGGATCCAGTACTTC
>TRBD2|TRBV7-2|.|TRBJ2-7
CASSPPAGAYEQYF
TGTGCCAGCAGCCCCCCAGCGGGGGCATACGAGCAGTACTTC
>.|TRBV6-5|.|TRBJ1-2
CASSYSISDYGYTF
TGTGCCAGCAGTTACTCGATCTCGGACTATGGCTACACCTTC
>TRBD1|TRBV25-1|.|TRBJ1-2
CASRPGGTAYGYTF
TGTGCCAGCAGGCCCGGCGGGACAGCCTATGGCTACACCTTC
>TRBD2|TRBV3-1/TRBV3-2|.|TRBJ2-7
CASSQDSLAGATSSYEQYF
TGTGCCAGCAGCCAAGACTCGCTAGCGGGGGCCACGAGCTCCTACGAGCAGTACTTC
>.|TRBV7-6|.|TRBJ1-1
CASSPVIGIGLPLTEAFF
TGTGCCAGCAGCCCAGTGATCGGGATCGGACTCCCCCTCACTGAAGCTTTCTTT
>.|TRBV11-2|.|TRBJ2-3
CASSPSGGVTDTQYF
TGTGCCAGCAGCCCCTCCGGGGGTGTGACAGATACGCAGTATTTT
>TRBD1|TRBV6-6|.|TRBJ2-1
CASSYSNSPTGTGTFF
TGTGCCAGCAGTTACTCGAATTCGCCGACCGGGACAGGGACGTTCTTC